A selection of T cell receptor beta chains follows, all from one sample in a study of T cells in Graves' hyperthyroidism and ophthalmopathy. TCRdb re-derived calls from the multiplex PCR reads in MiXCR, one entry per CDR3 protein. Seen here are 300,000 or so distinct CDR3 sequences, roughly a fifth observed once, and the top ten hold about 50%. The sample was blood. Source of these receptors: a woman aged 45-65 years with Graves' hyperthyroidism. CDR3s include the opening cysteine and the closing phenylalanine or tryptophan. The order of the fields is CDR3 length, J gene, V gene, CDR3 protein.

15	TRBJ2-5	TRBV20-1	CSAREALAPQETQYF
17	TRBJ2-7	TRBV19	CATSTGQGTSYSYEQYF
14	TRBJ2-7	TRBV2	CASSELGLASEQYF
15	TRBJ2-7	TRBV5-4	CASSSAAGGRYEQYF
15	TRBJ1-2	TRBV29-1	CSAHGGQGPNYGYTF
16	TRBJ2-3	TRBV5-1	CASSPYRDRGTDTQYF
19	TRBJ2-7	TRBV7-2	CASSLRGSSAGAGWDEQYF
16	TRBJ2-3	TRBV4-1	CASSQGPGTSTDTQYF
15	TRBJ2-7	TRBV5-4	CASSVRQGGFYEQYF
15	TRBJ1-1	TRBV7-3	CASSAGALEGTEAFF
15	TRBJ1-5	TRBV7-2	CASSPRQGQVWPQHF
15	TRBJ2-1	TRBV5-4	CASSFPQSSYNEQFF
16	TRBJ2-2	TRBV20-1	CSARILAGGLTGELFF
14	TRBJ2-7	TRBV5-6	CASRKGGRSYEQYF
15	TRBJ2-7	TRBV11-2	CASSTGTGTHYEQYF
13	TRBJ2-1	TRBV20-1	CSARDRGYNEQFF
15	TRBJ2-7	TRBV2	CASSAGSSGTPKEYF
11	TRBJ2-7	TRBV2	CASKGTYRQYF
15	TRBJ2-5	TRBV7-9	CASSLFSGLQETQYF
13	TRBJ2-7	TRBV29-1	CSVGTSNNLEQYF
14	TRBJ1-3	TRBV20-1	CSASPTVSGNTIYF
17	TRBJ2-3	TRBV20-1	CRVAGGVEETVTDTQYF
12	TRBJ2-2	TRBV28	CASVRNTGELFF
13	TRBJ2-7	TRBV28	CASSFGHMREQYF
13	TRBJ1-2	TRBV9	CASSVAGSHGYTF
15	TRBJ2-5	TRBV28	CASSLFRENQETQYF
16	TRBJ2-1	TRBV24-1	CATSGTSGGIYNEQFF
15	TRBJ2-7	TRBV11-2	CASSSLQGALNEQYF
18	TRBJ2-6	TRBV4-2	CASSLGQGAISGANVLTF
14	TRBJ2-2	TRBV12-3/TRBV12-4	CASSPGTQTGELFF
14	TRBJ2-4	TRBV20-1	CSAPGQGIWDIQYF
15	TRBJ2-4	TRBV11-2	CASSPILVRKNIQYF
15	TRBJ1-2	TRBV29-1	CSATERPASKVGYTF
17	TRBJ1-1	TRBV5-1	CASSLGCGTVKHTEAFF
17	TRBJ2-1	TRBV24-1	CATSDTTGTGKLNEQFF
12	TRBJ2-7	TRBV28	CASRLGTYEQYF
16	TRBJ2-1	TRBV6-1	CASSLSSGSSYNEQFF
14	TRBJ1-1	TRBV19	CASTPGQTNTEAFF
14	TRBJ2-7	TRBV27	CASSGSWATYEQYF
15	TRBJ2-2	TRBV24-1	CATSDRTGLTGELFF
15	TRBJ2-3	TRBV19	CASSAWDRGTDTQYF
18	TRBJ2-1	TRBV20-1	CSARDTGATSGPHNEQFF
16	TRBJ2-1	TRBV24-1	CATSDSAGTAYNEQFF
13	TRBJ1-2	TRBV10-3	CAVDQQGEDGYTF
12	TRBJ2-1	TRBV28	CASRTGGSEQFF
13	TRBJ1-1	TRBV2	CASSEFPNTEAFF
14	TRBJ1-5	TRBV4-2	CASSRLIDIEPQHF
15	TRBJ2-1	TRBV3-1	CASSRKGSVNNEQFF
15	TRBJ2-7	TRBV30	CAWSGDGPRAYEQYF
13	TRBJ1-6	TRBV28	CASSGTVDSPLHF
15	TRBJ2-7	TRBV5-1	CASSSGQPLVYEQYF
15	TRBJ2-7	TRBV7-2	CASSLFPGAPYEQYF
13	TRBJ2-1	TRBV10-3	CAISGRGGNEQFF
13	TRBJ2-3	TRBV18	CASSPQLSDTQYF